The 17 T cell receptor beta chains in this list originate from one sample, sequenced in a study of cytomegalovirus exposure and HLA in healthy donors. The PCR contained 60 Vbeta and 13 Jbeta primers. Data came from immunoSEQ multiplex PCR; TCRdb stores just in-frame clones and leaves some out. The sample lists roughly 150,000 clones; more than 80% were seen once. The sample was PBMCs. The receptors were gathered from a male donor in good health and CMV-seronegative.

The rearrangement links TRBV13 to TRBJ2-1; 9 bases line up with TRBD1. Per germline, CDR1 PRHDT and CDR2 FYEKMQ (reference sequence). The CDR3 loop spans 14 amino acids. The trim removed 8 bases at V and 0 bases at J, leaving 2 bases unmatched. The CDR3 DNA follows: TGTGCCAGCGAGACAGGGGGCTCCTACAATGAGCAGTTCTTC. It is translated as CASETGGSYNEQFF.

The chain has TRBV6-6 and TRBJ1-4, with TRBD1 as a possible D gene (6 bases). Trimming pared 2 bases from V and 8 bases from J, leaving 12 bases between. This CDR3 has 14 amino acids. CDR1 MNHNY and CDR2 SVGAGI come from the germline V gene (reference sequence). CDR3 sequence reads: CASSYGDQGEKLFF. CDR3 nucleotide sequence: TGTGCCAGCAGTTACGGGGATCAGGGGGAAAAACTGTTTTTT.

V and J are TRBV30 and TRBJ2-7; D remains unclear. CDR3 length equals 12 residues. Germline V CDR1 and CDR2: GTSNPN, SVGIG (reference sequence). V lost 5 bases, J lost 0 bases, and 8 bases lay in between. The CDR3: CAWVRSSYEQYF. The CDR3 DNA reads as TGTGCCTGGGTTCGTAGCTCCTACGAGCAGTACTTC.

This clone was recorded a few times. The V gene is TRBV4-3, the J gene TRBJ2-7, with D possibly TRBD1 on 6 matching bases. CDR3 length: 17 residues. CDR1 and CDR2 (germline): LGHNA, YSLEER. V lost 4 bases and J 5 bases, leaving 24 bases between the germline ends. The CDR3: CASSRERPGTSMDEQYF. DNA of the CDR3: TGCGCCAGCAGCCGAGAAAGACCCGGGACAAGCATGGACGAGCAGTACTTC.

CDR3 DNA sequence: TGTGCCAGCAGTAACAGCGGGGGACTCTACGAGCAGTACTTC. Translating gives CASSNSGGLYEQYF. The J gene is TRBJ2-7, the V gene TRBV2; 8 bases are shared with TRBD2. The CDR3 length is 14 residues. After removal of 5 bases from V and 3 bases from J, the junction contained 6 bases not matched to a gene. CDR1 SNHLY and CDR2 FYNNEI come from the germline V gene.

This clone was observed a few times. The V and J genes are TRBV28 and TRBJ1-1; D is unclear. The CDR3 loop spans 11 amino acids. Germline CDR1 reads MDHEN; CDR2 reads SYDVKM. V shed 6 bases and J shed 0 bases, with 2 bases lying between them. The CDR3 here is CASSVNTEAFF. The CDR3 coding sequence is TGTGCCAGCAGCGTGAACACTGAAGCTTTCTTT.

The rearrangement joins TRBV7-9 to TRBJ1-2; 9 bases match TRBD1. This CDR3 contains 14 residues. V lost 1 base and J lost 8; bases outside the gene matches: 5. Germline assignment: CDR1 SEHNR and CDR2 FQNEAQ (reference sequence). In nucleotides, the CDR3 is TGTGCCAGCAGCTTAGATAACAGGGGGCACGGCTACACCTTC. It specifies CASSLDNRGHGYTF. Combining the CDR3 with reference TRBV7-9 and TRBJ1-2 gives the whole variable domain DTGVSQNPRHKITKRGQNVTFRCDPISEHNRLYWYRQTLGQGPEFLTYFQNEAQLEKSRLLSDRFSAERPKGSFSTLEIQRTEQGDSAMYLCASSLDNRGHGYTFGSGTRLTVV.

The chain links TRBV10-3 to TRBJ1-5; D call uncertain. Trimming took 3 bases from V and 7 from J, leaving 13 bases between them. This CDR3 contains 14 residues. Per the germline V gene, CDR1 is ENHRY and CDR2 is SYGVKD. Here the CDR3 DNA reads TGTGCCATCAGTGACGCGGGGTATGCACAGCCCCAGCATTTT. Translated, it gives CAISDAGYAQPQHF.

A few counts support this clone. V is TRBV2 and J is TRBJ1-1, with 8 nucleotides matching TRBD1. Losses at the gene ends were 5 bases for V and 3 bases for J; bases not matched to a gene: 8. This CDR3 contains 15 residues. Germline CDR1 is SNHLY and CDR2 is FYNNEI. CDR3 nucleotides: TGTGCCAGCAGTTCCCCCGACAGGGGAGACACTGAAGCTTTCTTT. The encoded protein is CASSSPDRGDTEAFF.

Here the CDR3 reads CASSPRTSGGGHEQFF. CDR3 nucleotides: TGTGCCAGTAGTCCGCGGACTAGCGGGGGAGGGCATGAGCAGTTCTTC. The genes are TRBV19 and TRBJ2-1; the match to TRBD2 covers 13 bases. The CDR3 runs to 16 residues. Per the germline V gene, CDR1 is LNHDA and CDR2 is SQIVND (reference sequence). Unmatched junction bases numbered 9, after V lost 5 bases and J lost 8 bases.

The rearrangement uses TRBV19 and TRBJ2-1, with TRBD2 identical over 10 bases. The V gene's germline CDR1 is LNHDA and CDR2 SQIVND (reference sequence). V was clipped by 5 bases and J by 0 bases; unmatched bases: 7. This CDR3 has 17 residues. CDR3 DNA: TGTGCCAGTAGTCACTTCAGCGGGGGGGGCTCCTACAATGAGCAGTTCTTC. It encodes CASSHFSGGGSYNEQFF.

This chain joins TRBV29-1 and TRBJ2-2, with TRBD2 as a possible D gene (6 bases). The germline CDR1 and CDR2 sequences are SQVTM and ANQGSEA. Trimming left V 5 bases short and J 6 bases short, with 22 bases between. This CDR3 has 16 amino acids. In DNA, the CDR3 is TGCAGCGTTCTAAGAACTTCGGGACTTACTGCCGGGGAGCTGTTTTTT. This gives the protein CSVLRTSGLTAGELFF.

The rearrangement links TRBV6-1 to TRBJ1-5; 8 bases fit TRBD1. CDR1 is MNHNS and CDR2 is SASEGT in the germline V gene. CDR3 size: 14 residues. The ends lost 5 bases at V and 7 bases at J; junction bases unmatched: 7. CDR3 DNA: TGTGCCAGCAGTTCTAACAGGGGGAACCAGCCCCAGCATTTT. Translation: CASSSNRGNQPQHF.

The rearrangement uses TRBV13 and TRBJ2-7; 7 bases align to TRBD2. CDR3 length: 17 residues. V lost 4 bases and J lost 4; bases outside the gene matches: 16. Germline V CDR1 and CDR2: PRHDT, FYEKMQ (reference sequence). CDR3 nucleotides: TGTGCCAGCAGCTGGGGACCCATGCAGGTGGGGGGGTACGAGCAGTACTTC. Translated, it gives CASSWGPMQVGGYEQYF.

CDR3 bases: TGCGCCAGCAGGTGGGGGGGATCGGCGAGCTCTGGAAACACCATATATTTT. This sequence encodes CASRWGGSASSGNTIYF. V and J are TRBV5-1 and TRBJ1-3, with TRBD1 as a possible D gene (5 bases). This CDR3 is 17 amino acids long. Germline V gene sequence: CDR1 SGHRS, CDR2 YFSETQ. V lost 5 bases and J lost 0, with 18 bases in between.

In DNA, the CDR3 is TGTGCCAGCAGCTTAGCGGGCAGGGTCTATGGCTACACCTTC. Its translation is CASSLAGRVYGYTF. The chain carries TRBV7-8 and TRBJ1-2, with a weak D call TRBD1 (5 bases). The CDR3 covers 14 residues. In germline, CDR1 is SGHVS, CDR2 FQNEAQ. Trimming removed 0 bases at V and 4 bases at J, with 9 bases between.

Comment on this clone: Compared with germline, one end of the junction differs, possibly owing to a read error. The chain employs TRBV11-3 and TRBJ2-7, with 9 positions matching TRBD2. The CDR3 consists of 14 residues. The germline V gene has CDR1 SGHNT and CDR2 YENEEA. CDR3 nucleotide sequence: TGTGCCAGCAGTTTAGCTGGACTAGCGACAGAGCAGTACTTC. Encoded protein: CASSLAGLATEQYF.